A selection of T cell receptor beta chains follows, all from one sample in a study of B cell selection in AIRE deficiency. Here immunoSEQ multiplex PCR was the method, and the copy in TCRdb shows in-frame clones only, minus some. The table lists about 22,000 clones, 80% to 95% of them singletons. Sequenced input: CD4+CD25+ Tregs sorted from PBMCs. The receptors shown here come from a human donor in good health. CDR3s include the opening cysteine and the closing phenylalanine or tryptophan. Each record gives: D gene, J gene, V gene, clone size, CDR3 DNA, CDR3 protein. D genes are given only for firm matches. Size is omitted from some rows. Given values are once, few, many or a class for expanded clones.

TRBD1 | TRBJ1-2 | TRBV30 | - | TGTGCCTGGAGTGGACAGGGGGCGAACTATGGCTACACCTTC | CAWSGQGANYGYTF
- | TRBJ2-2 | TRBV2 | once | TGTGCCAGCAGGGAACGTTTCAGTGGGGAGCTGTTTTTT | CASRERFSGELFF
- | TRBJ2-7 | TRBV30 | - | TGTGCCTGGAGTGTCAGGGGCGTCTACGAGCAGTACTTC | CAWSVRGVYEQYF
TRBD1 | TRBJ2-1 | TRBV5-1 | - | TGCGCCAGCAGCCGAAAAACAGGGGGCGATGAGCAGTTCTTC | CASSRKTGGDEQFF
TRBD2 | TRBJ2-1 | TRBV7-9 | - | TGTGCCTCCGGGAGGGCCGGGCGGGAGCAGTTCTTC | CASGRAGREQFF
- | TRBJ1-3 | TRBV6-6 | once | TGTGCCAGCAGTTACGCGGTCTCTGGAAACACCATATATTTT | CASSYAVSGNTIYF
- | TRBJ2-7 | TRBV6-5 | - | TGTGCCAGCAGTCGTAGGGACACCTTTTACGAGCAGTACTTC | CASSRRDTFYEQYF
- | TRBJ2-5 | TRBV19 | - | TGTGCCAGTAGTTGGGTAGGGAAAGAGACCCAGTACTTC | CASSWVGKETQYF
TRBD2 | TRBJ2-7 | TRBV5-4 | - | TGTGCCAGCAGCTTTGGGAGCGGGAGTTACGAGCAGTACTTC | CASSFGSGSYEQYF
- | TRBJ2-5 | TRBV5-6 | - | TGTGCCAGCAGCTTGGGGTCGGAAGAGACCCAGTACTTC | CASSLGSEETQYF
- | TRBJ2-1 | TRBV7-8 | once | TGTGCCAGCAGCTTAGTCGGGGGCTACAATGAGCAGTTCTTC | CASSLVGGYNEQFF
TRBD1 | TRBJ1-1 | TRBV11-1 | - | TGTGCCAGCAGCACTTACAGGGGGTTTGACACTGAAGCTTTCTTT | CASSTYRGFDTEAFF
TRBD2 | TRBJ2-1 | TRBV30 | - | TGTGCCGGGACTACTAGCGCATTCGACAATGAGCAGTTCTTC | CAGTTSAFDNEQFF
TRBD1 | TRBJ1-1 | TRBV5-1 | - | TGCGCCAGCAGCTTGCTGACAGGGGAGGCCTCTGAAGCTTTCTTT | CASSLLTGEASEAFF
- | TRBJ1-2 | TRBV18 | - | TGTGCCAGCTCACCAGCGACGCGGTGGATTAACTATGGCTACACCTTC | CASSPATRWINYGYTF
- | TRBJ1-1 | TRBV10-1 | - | TGCGCCAGCAGTGATGGGGGAAGTCGAGCTTTCTTT | CASSDGGSRAFF
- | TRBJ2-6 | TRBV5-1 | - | TGCGCCAGCAGCTTGGCTGGGGCCAACGTCCTGACTTTC | CASSLAGANVLTF
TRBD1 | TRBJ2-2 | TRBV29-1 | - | TGCAGCGCTACCAAGACAGGGGGCGCGAACACCGGGGAGCTGTTTTTT | CSATKTGGANTGELFF
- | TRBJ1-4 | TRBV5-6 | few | TGTGCCAGCAGCTTGCCCGGGACTACCAATGAAAAACTGTTTTTT | CASSLPGTTNEKLFF
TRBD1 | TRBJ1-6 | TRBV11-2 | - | TGTGCCAGCAGCTTAGATGAGTACAGGGGAAATTCACCCCTCCACTTT | CASSLDEYRGNSPLHF
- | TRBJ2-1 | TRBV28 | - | TGTGCCAGTGGGATGGGACCTAGCTCCTACAATGAGCAGTTCTTC | CASGMGPSSYNEQFF
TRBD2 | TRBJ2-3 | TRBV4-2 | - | TGTGCCAGCAGCCAAGTTCGCCTAGCGGGGGAATGGGGCACAGATACGCAGTATTTT | CASSQVRLAGEWGTDTQYF
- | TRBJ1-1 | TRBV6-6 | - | TGTGCCAGCAGTTACCTACCCCTCACCGCCAGCATTGAAGCTTTCTTT | CASSYLPLTASIEAFF
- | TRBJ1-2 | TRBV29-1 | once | TGCAGCGTTGAAGTTCAGGGCGACTATGGCTACACCTTC | CSVEVQGDYGYTF
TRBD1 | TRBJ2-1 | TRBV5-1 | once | TGCGCCAGCAGCTTGGTGACAGGGCCCCCGCTAGGGCAGTTCTTC | CASSLVTGPPLGQFF
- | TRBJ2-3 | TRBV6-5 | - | TGTGCCAGCAGTTACAGGGGGACCCCAGGGGATACGCAGTATTTT | CASSYRGTPGDTQYF
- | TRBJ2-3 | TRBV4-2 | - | TGTGCCAGCAGCCACCCCTCGGGCCTCACCCAGCGGGCGCAGTATTTT | CASSHPSGLTQRAQYF
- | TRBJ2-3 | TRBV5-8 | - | TGTGCCAGCAGCTTGGGTTTTCGGGATACGCAGTATTTT | CASSLGFRDTQYF
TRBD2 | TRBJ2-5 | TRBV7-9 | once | TGTGCCAGCAGCTTAGTATCGGGAGGGGAGACCCAGTACTTC | CASSLVSGGETQYF
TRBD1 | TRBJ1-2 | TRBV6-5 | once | TGTGCCAGCAGCCCGGACAGGGAAAGCGGCTACACCTTC | CASSPDRESGYTF
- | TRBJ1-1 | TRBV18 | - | TGTGCCAGCTCACCACTGCAGGGAACCATGAACACTGAAGCTTTCTTT | CASSPLQGTMNTEAFF
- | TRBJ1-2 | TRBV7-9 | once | TGTGCCAGCAGCTTAGCTTTGGGGACTACCCGGTATGGCTACACCTTC | CASSLALGTTRYGYTF
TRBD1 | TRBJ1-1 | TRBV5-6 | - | TGTGCCAGCAGCTTTTTTGTAGGACAGGGTGCTTTCTTT | CASSFFVGQGAFF
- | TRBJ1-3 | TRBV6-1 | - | TGTGCCAGCAGGAGGTTAGGAAACACCATATATTTT | CASRRLGNTIYF
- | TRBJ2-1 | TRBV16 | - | TGTGCCAGCAGCGGACAGAGCTCCTACAATGAGCAGTTCTTC | CASSGQSSYNEQFF
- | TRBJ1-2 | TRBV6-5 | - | TGTGCCACCTCCGTCAGGCCGGATACTAACTATGGCTACACCTTC | CATSVRPDTNYGYTF
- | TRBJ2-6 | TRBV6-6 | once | TGTGCCAGCAGGGCGTCTGGGGCCAACGTCCTGACTTTC | CASRASGANVLTF